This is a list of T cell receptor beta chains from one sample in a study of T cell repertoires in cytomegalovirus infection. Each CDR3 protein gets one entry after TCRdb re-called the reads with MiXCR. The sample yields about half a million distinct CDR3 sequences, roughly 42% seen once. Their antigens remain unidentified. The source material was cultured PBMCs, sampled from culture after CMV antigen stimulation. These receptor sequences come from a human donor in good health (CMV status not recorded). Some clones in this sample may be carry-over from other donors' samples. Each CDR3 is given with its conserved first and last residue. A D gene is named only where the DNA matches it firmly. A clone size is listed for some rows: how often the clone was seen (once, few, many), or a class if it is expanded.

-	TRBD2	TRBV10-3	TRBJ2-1	TGTGCCATCAGTGATCCCGCGGGACTAGCGAGACCCAATGAGCAGTTCTTC	CAISDPAGLARPNEQFF
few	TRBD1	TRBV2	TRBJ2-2	TGTGCCAGCAGCGGACAGGGGCAAAGGGGGGAGCTGTTTTTT	CASSGQGQRGELFF
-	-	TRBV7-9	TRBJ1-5	TGTGCCAGCAGCTCGGACCTAAGCAATCAGCCCCAGCATTTT	CASSSDLSNQPQHF
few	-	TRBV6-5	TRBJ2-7	TGTGCCAGCAGTTACCCGGGGCCGAAGAGCAGGGTTTCCTACGAGCAGTACTTC	CASSYPGPKSRVSYEQYF
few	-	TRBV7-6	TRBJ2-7	TGTGCCAGCAGCATCGGCCCCAGCTCCTCCTACGAGCAGTACTTC	CASSIGPSSSYEQYF
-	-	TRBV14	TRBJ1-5	TGTGCCAGCAGCCAAGATGTCCGGGGGGATAGCAATCAGCCCCAGCATTTT	CASSQDVRGDSNQPQHF
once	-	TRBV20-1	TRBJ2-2	TGCAGTGCTATACAGGGTTACACCGGGGAGCTGTTTTTT	CSAIQGYTGELFF
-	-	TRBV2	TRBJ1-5	TGTGCCAGCTGGGCAGGGGATCAGCCCCAGCATTTT	CASWAGDQPQHF
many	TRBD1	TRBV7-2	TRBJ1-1	TGTGCCAGCAGCATAAACAGGGGGCTTACTGAAGCTTTCTTT	CASSINRGLTEAFF
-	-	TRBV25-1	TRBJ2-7	TGTGCCGGCCTCAGGTGGAGCTACGAGCAGTACTTC	CAGLRWSYEQYF
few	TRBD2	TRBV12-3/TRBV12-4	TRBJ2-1	TGTGCCAGCAGGGGGACTAGCGGGGGGGGTAGGAATGAGCAGTTCTTC	CASRGTSGGGRNEQFF
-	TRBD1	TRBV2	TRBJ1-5	TGTGCCAGCAGAGTACAGGGGGAGCAGCCCCAGCATTTT	CASRVQGEQPQHF
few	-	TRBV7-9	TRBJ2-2	TGTGCCAGCAGCTGGACGGCGGCGAACACCGGGGAGCTGTTTTTT	CASSWTAANTGELFF
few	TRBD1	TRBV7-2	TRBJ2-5	TGTGCCAGCAGCTTCCGACAGGGACCAACCCAGTACTTC	CASSFRQGPTQYF
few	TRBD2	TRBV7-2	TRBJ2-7	TGTGCCAGCAGCCGGGGGGGGGCCAACTCCTACGAGCAGTACTTC	CASSRGGANSYEQYF
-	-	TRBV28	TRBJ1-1	TGTGCCAGCTCTCCGGGGAAGAAACTCATGAACACTGAAGCTTTCTTT	CASSPGKKLMNTEAFF
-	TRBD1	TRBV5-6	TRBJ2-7	TGTGCCAGCCGATTAACCGGGACAGGGGACCACGAGCAGTACTTC	CASRLTGTGDHEQYF
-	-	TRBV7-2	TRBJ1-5	TGTGCCAGCAGCCACCGGGACGCTTTACGGCCCCAGCATTTT	CASSHRDALRPQHF
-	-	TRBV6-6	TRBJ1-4	TGTGCCAGCAGTTACTCGAGGGCAGCTAAATCAACTAATGAAAAACTGTTTTTT	CASSYSRAAKSTNEKLFF
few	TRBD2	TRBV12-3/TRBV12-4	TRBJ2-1	TGTGCCAGCAGTCCCCCCGGAGCGGGATTCTTCAATGAGCAGTTCTTC	CASSPPGAGFFNEQFF
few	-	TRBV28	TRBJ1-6	TGTGCCAGCAAGGAACCGGCGGATAATTCACCCCTCCACTTT	CASKEPADNSPLHF
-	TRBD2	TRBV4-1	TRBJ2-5	TGCGCCAGCAGCCTGGGGGTGGGGGGGCAAGAGACCCAGTACTTC	CASSLGVGGQETQYF
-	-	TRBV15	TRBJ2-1	TGTGCCACCAGAAAAGGGCCGTCCAATGAGCAGTTCTTC	CATRKGPSNEQFF
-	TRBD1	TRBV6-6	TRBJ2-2	TGTGCCAGCAGTTGGGACAGGGGGAACACCGGGGAGCTGTTTTTT	CASSWDRGNTGELFF
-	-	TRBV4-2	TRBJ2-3	TGTGCCAGCAGCCAAGACCCTCTACCGGGGCTCACAGATACGCAGTATTTT	CASSQDPLPGLTDTQYF
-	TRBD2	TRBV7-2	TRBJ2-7	TGTGCCAGCAGCTCGGGCCGGACTAGCGGGGGTTACGAGCAGTACTTC	CASSSGRTSGGYEQYF
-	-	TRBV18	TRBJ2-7	TGTGCCAGCTCACCACGGGTAGTATCCGATGCCTACGAGCAGTACTTC	CASSPRVVSDAYEQYF
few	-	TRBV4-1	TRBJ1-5	TGCGCCAGCAGCCAAGTGGTGGGGTTGGGCCAGCCCCAGCATTTT	CASSQVVGLGQPQHF
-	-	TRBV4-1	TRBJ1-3	TGCGCCAGCAGCCAAGATTTGGGAAACACCATATATTTT	CASSQDLGNTIYF
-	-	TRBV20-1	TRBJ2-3	TGCAGTGCTAGATTGGATACGCAGTATTTT	CSARLDTQYF
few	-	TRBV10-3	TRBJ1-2	TGTGCCATCACCGGGGACGGAAATGGCTACACCTTC	CAITGDGNGYTF
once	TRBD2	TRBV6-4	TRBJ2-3	TGTGCCACTCAGTTTCGGGGGGGAGGATGGGATACGCAGTATTTT	CATQFRGGGWDTQYF
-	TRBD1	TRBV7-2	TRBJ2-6	TGTGCCAGCAGGACAGGGGGCTCTGGGGCCAACGTCCTGACTTTC	CASRTGGSGANVLTF
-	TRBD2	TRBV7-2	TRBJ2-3	TGTGCCAGCAGCCCAACACTAGCGGGGGACGCATGGGATACGCAGTATTTT	CASSPTLAGDAWDTQYF
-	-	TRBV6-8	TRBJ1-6	TGTGCCAGCAGTTACGGGGTCGATGGTTCACCCCTCCACTTT	CASSYGVDGSPLHF
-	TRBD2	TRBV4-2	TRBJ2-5	TGTGCCAGCAGCCAGGGCGGGCTAGCGGGACAACAAGAGACCCAGTACTTC	CASSQGGLAGQQETQYF
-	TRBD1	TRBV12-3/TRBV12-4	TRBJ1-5	TGTGCCAGCAGTCCGACAGGGGCCCATCAGCCCCAGCATTTT	CASSPTGAHQPQHF
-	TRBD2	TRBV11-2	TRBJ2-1	TGTGCCAGCAGCTTCATAGGCGGGAGCTCCTACAATGAGCAGTTCTTC	CASSFIGGSSYNEQFF
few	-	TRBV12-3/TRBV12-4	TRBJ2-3	TGTGCCAGCACTCCGTCCCCCCGGGGTAGGGGGGATACGCAGTATTTT	CASTPSPRGRGDTQYF
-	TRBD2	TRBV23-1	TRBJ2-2	TGCGCCAGCAGTCAAGCCCTCCCCGGCGGGGGGAGAAACGGGGAGCTGTTTTTT	CASSQALPGGGRNGELFF
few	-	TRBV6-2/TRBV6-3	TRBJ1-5	TGTGCCAGCAGGGTCGTAAAGGGCCCCCAGCATTTT	CASRVVKGPQHF
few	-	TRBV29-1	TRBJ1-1	TGCAGCGTTTTTATGAACACTGAAGCTTTCTTT	CSVFMNTEAFF
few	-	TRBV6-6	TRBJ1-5	TGTGCCAGCAGTTTCTCCCCGGGGGACCGCCGCTTTGGTCAGCCCCAGCATTTT	CASSFSPGDRRFGQPQHF